This entry lists 31 T cell receptor beta chains sequenced from one sample in a study of vaccination effects on CD4 cells after COVID-19. These receptors lack a known antigen. The method was immunoSEQ multiplex PCR; TCRdb's version includes in-frame clones alone and lacks a portion of them. Seen here are roughly 67,000 clones, 78% observed once, and the top ten hold under 12%. The ViraFEST assay expanded antigen-specific CD4+ T cells with viral peptide pools before sequencing. Culture proceeded for under twelve days, and CD4+ T cells were then isolated. Having tested negative for nucleocapsid antibodies, the vaccine recipients showed no prior SARS-CoV-2 infection. The material was CD4+ T cells from PBMCs cultured with SARS-CoV-2 spike peptides, obtained before COVID-19 vaccination. Receptor source: a human donor who received a COVID-19 vaccine.

The chain uses TRBV30 and TRBJ1-4, with D perhaps matching TRBD1 (5 bases). Looked up from germline, CDR1 is GTSNPN and CDR2 is SVGIG (reference sequence). V was clipped by 2 bases and J by 3 bases, with 7 bases between them. This CDR3 is 13 amino acids long. In DNA form, the CDR3 reads TGTGCCTGGAGTAGGGGTCCTAATGAAAAACTGTTTTTT. Translated, it gives CAWSRGPNEKLFF.

The rearrangement joins TRBV27 to TRBJ2-4, with 10 bases identical to TRBD2. J was trimmed by 5 bases and V by 3 bases; bases with no gene match: 13. The V gene's germline CDR1 is MNHEY and CDR2 SMNVEV (reference sequence). The CDR3 extends over 18 amino acids. The CDR3 DNA is TGTGCCAGCAGTTTCCTCGGGACTAGCGTAGGTTTCCAAAACATTCAGTACTTC. This sequence encodes CASSFLGTSVGFQNIQYF.

The chain uses TRBV18 and TRBJ2-7, with D perhaps TRBD1 (6 bases). This CDR3 spans 15 amino acids. Between the trimmed V and J ends, which lost 4 bases and 4 bases, there was a span of 17 bases. Looked up from germline, CDR1 is KGHSH and CDR2 is LQKENI. CDR3 DNA: TGTGCCAGCTCACAGACCAGACAGGAAATATACGAGCAGTACGTC. This gives the protein CASSQTRQEIYEQYV.

This clone came up once. The chain joins TRBV9 to TRBJ2-5; 8 bases map to TRBD2. Per the germline V gene, CDR1 is SGDLS and CDR2 is YYNGEE. The J segment lost 4 bases and the V segment lost 4 bases, leaving 15 bases of the junction unmatched. The CDR3 contains 17 residues. The CDR3 bases are TGTGCCAGCAGCCTTGTCGCAGGAGTACGGGGGGGAGAGACCCAGTACTTC. Translated, it gives CASSLVAGVRGGETQYF.

The rearrangement links TRBV5-1 to TRBJ1-1; possibly TRBD1 for D (6 bases). Germline assignment: CDR1 SGHRS and CDR2 YFSETQ. The V end lost 4 bases, the J end lost 3 bases, and 19 bases lay between the germline ends. This CDR3 region has 16 residues. The CDR3 reads CASSLGGRDGDTEAFF. As DNA, the CDR3 is TGCGCCAGCAGCCTGGGGGGCAGGGACGGTGACACTGAAGCTTTCTTT.

This clone showed up just a few times. CDR3 protein: CASRVTGGNNQPQHF. The DNA for the CDR3 is TGTGCCAGCAGAGTAACAGGGGGTAACAATCAGCCCCAGCATTTT. The chain has TRBV6-5 and TRBJ1-5; 8 positions agree with TRBD1. Germline V gene lookup returns CDR1 MNHEY and CDR2 SVGAGI. The CDR3 loop spans 15 amino acids. V was clipped by 6 bases and J by 3 bases; unmatched bases: 7.

The rearrangement links TRBV3-1 (or the pseudogene TRBV3-2) to TRBJ1-2, with D perhaps matching TRBD1 (5 bases). V dropped 5 bases and J dropped 7 bases, with 11 bases sitting between them. The CDR3 is 12 residues long. CDR1 is LGHDT and CDR2 is YNNKEL in the germline V gene (reference sequence). CDR3 loop: CASSMGPRGYTF. The CDR3 nucleotides read TGTGCCAGCAGCATGGGACCTCGTGGCTACACCTTC.

CDR3 protein: CASSSNQDRHYGYTF. The DNA of the CDR3 is TGTGCCAGCTCAAGCAACCAGGACAGGCACTATGGCTACACCTTC. This sequence joins TRBV18 and TRBJ1-2; 7 positions agree with TRBD1. Trimming removed 5 bases from V and 3 bases from J; junction bases left unmatched: 9. Per the germline V gene, CDR1 is KGHSH and CDR2 is LQKENI. This CDR3 region has 15 residues.

The chain combines TRBV3-1 (or the pseudogene TRBV3-2) with TRBJ1-3, with 7 positions matching TRBD1. The CDR3 loop spans 15 amino acids. V lost 3 bases and J lost 1; bases outside the gene matches: 3. CDR1 and CDR2 from the germline V gene are LGHDT and YNNKEL (reference sequence). The DNA for the CDR3 is TGTGCCAGCAGCCACGACAGGGAGTCTGGAAACACCATATATTTT. It encodes CASSHDRESGNTIYF.

Only a few counts were recorded for this clone. Distinct nucleotide sequences in the sample also encode this CDR3. The chain links TRBV7-3 to TRBJ1-1; weak D call: TRBD1 (5 bases). This CDR3 is 13 amino acids long. Trimming left V 5 bases short and J 1 base short, with 8 bases between. Per the germline V gene, CDR1 is SGHTA and CDR2 is FQGTGA. CDR3 amino acids: CASSRDRNTEAFF. Here the CDR3 DNA reads TGTGCCAGCAGCCGGGACCGGAACACTGAAGCTTTCTTT.

In this sample, this clone turned up a few times. This chain's CDR3 is CASSFGGTTSGELFF. The CDR3 coding sequence is TGTGCCAGCAGCTTCGGGGGGACCACTTCCGGGGAGCTGTTTTTT. The genes are TRBV13 and TRBJ2-2; the match to TRBD2 covers 7 bases. The trim removed 3 bases at V and 6 bases at J, leaving 7 bases unmatched. Germline V gene data show CDR1 as PRHDT and CDR2 as FYEKMQ (reference sequence). The CDR3 loop spans 15 amino acids.

This chain links TRBV19 with TRBJ1-1, with TRBD1 identical over 10 bases. CDR1 LNHDA and CDR2 SQIVND come from the germline V gene (reference sequence). Trimming removed 4 bases from V and 4 bases from J; junction bases left unmatched: 9. This CDR3 has 16 residues. The CDR3 is CASSTFPGQGFTEAFF. CDR3 sequence (DNA): TGTGCCAGTAGTACATTCCCGGGACAGGGGTTCACTGAAGCTTTCTTT. Together with reference TRBV19 and TRBJ1-1, the CDR3 gives the full variable domain: DGGITQSPKYLFRKEGQNVTLSCEQNLNHDAMYWYRQDPGQGLRLIYYSQIVNDFQKGDIAEGYSVSREKKESFPLTVTSAQKNPTAFYLCASSTFPGQGFTEAFFGQGTRLTVV.

This chain links TRBV18 with TRBJ2-5; TRBD2 agrees at 10 bases. Looked up from germline, CDR1 is KGHSH and CDR2 is LQKENI. J lost 9 bases, V lost 1 base, and 11 bases had no gene match. CDR3 length: 16 amino acids. As DNA, the CDR3 is TGTGCCAGCTCACCACGGTCTAGCGGGGGCCCAAGGGCCCAGTACTTC. Amino acid sequence: CASSPRSSGGPRAQYF. Filled out from reference TRBV18 and TRBJ2-5, the complete variable domain reads NAGVMQNPRHLVRRRGQEARLRCSPMKGHSHVYWYRQLPEEGLKFMVYLQKENIIDESGMPKERFSAEFPKEGPSILRIQQVVRGDSAAYFCASSPRSSGGPRAQYFGPGTRLLVL.

V usage is TRBV30 and J usage is TRBJ2-1; D not certain. In germline, CDR1 is GTSNPN, CDR2 SVGIG (reference sequence). The CDR3 covers 16 residues. V lost 0 bases, J lost 1 base, and 13 bases lay in between. The CDR3 loop reads CAWSVLIGKSYNEQFF. The CDR3 DNA is TGTGCCTGGAGTGTACTTATAGGAAAGTCCTACAATGAGCAGTTCTTC.

The CDR3 here is CASSTRSGTSSYEQYV. In DNA form, the CDR3 reads TGTGCCAGCAGCACCCGGTCCGGGACAAGCTCCTACGAGCAGTACGTC. This chain connects TRBV5-5 to TRBJ2-7; D is perhaps TRBD1 (6 bases). Trimming shortened V by 4 bases and J by 0 bases, and 17 bases separated the two germline ends. Germline assignment: CDR1 SGHKS and CDR2 YYEKEE (reference sequence). There are 16 residues in the CDR3.

The chain carries TRBV5-6 and TRBJ2-7; 8 bases fit TRBD1. Germline V gene sequence: CDR1 SGHDT, CDR2 YYEEEE. The V and J ends lost 4 bases and 3 bases, in that order; junction bases with no gene match: 3. The CDR3 loop spans 13 amino acids. As DNA, the CDR3 is TGTGCCAGCAGCCAACAGGGGGGCTACGAGCAGTACGTC. It yields the protein CASSQQGGYEQYV.

This clone was counted once. This CDR3 is CASSDGRDRNTDTQYF. For the CDR3, the DNA is TGTGCCAGCAGTGATGGGAGGGACAGAAACACAGATACGCAGTATTTT. This rearrangement joins TRBV25-1 to TRBJ2-3; D is possibly TRBD1 or TRBD2 (7 bases each). CDR1 and CDR2 (germline): MGHDK, SYGVNS. The germline V and J ends were trimmed by 3 bases and 2 bases, with 15 bases remaining between them. There are 16 residues in the CDR3.

The gene calls are TRBV6-5 and TRBJ2-7; D is unclear. Germline assignment: CDR1 MNHEY and CDR2 SVGAGI. The V and J ends lost 5 bases and 3 bases respectively, with 11 bases between them. CDR3 length: 13 residues. The CDR3 reads CASSLLQNYEQYV. The CDR3 DNA reads as TGTGCCAGCAGTCTTTTACAGAACTACGAGCAGTACGTC.

V gene TRBV21-1 combines with J gene TRBJ1-1. TRBV21-1 constitutes a pseudogene. The CDR3 spans 15 residues. The CDR3, as DNA: TGTGCCAGCAGCAAAGTTAAGGGGGAGGACACTGAAGCTTTCTTT. Protein sequence: CASSKVKGEDTEAFF.

V and J are TRBV5-6 and TRBJ2-5, with 9 nucleotides matching TRBD2. The CDR3 has 15 amino acids. Germline values: CDR1 SGHDT, CDR2 YYEEEE. V lost 2 bases, J lost 4 bases, and 6 bases stayed unmatched. For the CDR3, the DNA is TGTGCCAGCAGCTTTGCGGGGGGGCTAAGAGAGACCCAGTACTTC. It codes for CASSFAGGLRETQYF.

The V gene is TRBV7-9, the J gene TRBJ2-5; no firm D call. V gave up 2 bases and J gave up 4 bases, with 11 bases separating them. The CDR3 is made up of 14 amino acids. CDR1 is SEHNR and CDR2 is FQNEAQ in the germline V gene (reference sequence). This CDR3 is CASSLTEVRETQYF. The CDR3 nucleotides read TGTGCCAGCAGCTTAACCGAGGTACGAGAGACCCAGTACTTC.

This clone came up a few times. V gene TRBV6-5 combines with J gene TRBJ1-2; D is undetermined. Germline lookup yields CDR1 MNHEY and CDR2 SVGAGI. Trimming shortened V by 4 bases and J by 7 bases, and 16 bases separated the two germline ends. This CDR3 has 14 residues. CDR3 in DNA: TGTGCCAGCAGTTCCGACCCGACCGCGGGTGGCTACACCTTC. As protein: CASSSDPTAGGYTF.

V is TRBV12-5 and J is TRBJ1-2; D call uncertain. With 2 bases removed from V and 0 bases from J, the gap between germline ends came to 7 bases. The CDR3 length is 14 residues. CDR1 and CDR2 from the germline V gene are LGHNT and FRNRAP. The CDR3 nucleotides are TGTGCTAGTGGTTTGAGCGGCCCTAACTATGGCTACACCTTC. Translation gives CASGLSGPNYGYTF.

The chain is built from TRBV6-5 and TRBJ2-7; unclear D gene. V lost 0 bases to trimming and J lost 1 base, with 10 bases between them. The CDR3 totals 15 residues. Germline CDR1 is MNHEY and CDR2 is SVGAGI. CDR3 in amino acids: CASSYSIDGSYEQYV. The CDR3 coding sequence is TGTGCCAGCAGTTACTCGATCGATGGATCCTACGAGCAGTACGTC.

This clone was picked up a small number of times. The chain employs TRBV19 and TRBJ1-5; 7 bases line up with TRBD1. The CDR3 totals 17 residues. The V gene end was trimmed by 5 bases and the J gene end by 2 bases; junction bases not matched to a gene: 12. Per germline, CDR1 LNHDA and CDR2 SQIVND (reference sequence). CDR3 loop: CASSPRMRGTGNQPQHF. The CDR3 DNA follows: TGTGCCAGTAGTCCCCGAATGAGGGGGACAGGCAATCAGCCCCAGCATTTT.

The chain uses TRBV4-3 and TRBJ1-3; 7 nucleotides match TRBD1. The junction had 5 bases not matched to a gene; V was cut back by 0 bases and J by 3 bases. The CDR3 is made up of 16 amino acids. Germline V gene lookup returns CDR1 LGHNA and CDR2 YSLEER. CDR3 nucleotides: TGCGCCAGCAGCCAAGATATGCCAGGGGGTGGAAACACCATATATTTT. Amino acid sequence: CASSQDMPGGGNTIYF.

V is TRBV5-5 and J is TRBJ2-7; 8 positions match TRBD1. J lost 2 bases, V lost 0 bases, and 4 bases had no gene match. The CDR3 totals 15 residues. The germline V gene encodes CDR1 SGHKS and CDR2 YYEKEE (reference sequence). The DNA for the CDR3 is TGTGCCAGCAGCTTGGCCGGGACAGGTACCTACGAGCAGTACGTC. Its protein is CASSLAGTGTYEQYV.

This clone was recorded a few times. The chain recombines TRBV24-1 with TRBJ2-2; TRBD2 matches 9 bases. Germline-derived CDR1 and CDR2 are KGHDR and SFDVKD. The CDR3 contains 17 residues. J gave up 5 bases and V 7 bases, and 13 bases lay outside the gene matches. CDR3 bases: TGTGCCACCAGGAGCCGCGGGGGGGCCCCCGGGACCGGGGAGCTGTTTTTT. It is translated as CATRSRGGAPGTGELFF.

The V and J genes are TRBV4-3 and TRBJ1-2; D gene ambiguous. The CDR3 spans 14 residues. V was trimmed by 4 bases and J by 6 bases, leaving 15 bases between them. Germline V CDR1 and CDR2: LGHNA, YSLEER. CDR3 in DNA: TGCGCCAGCAGCCCGCGGCATGGTTTGGATGGCTACACCTTC. It specifies CASSPRHGLDGYTF.

This clone was counted between two and nine times. The J gene is TRBJ1-5, the V gene TRBV4-3, with D hard to call. The V and J ends lost 4 bases and 0 bases respectively, with 10 bases between them. Germline CDR1 and CDR2: LGHNA and YSLEER. The CDR3 contains 15 residues. The CDR3 nucleotides are TGCGCCAGCAGCCCACGCGCCGGTAGCAATCAGCCCCAGCATTTT. Protein sequence: CASSPRAGSNQPQHF.

V and J are TRBV9 and TRBJ2-1; tentative D call: TRBD1 (6 bases). Per the germline V gene, CDR1 is SGDLS and CDR2 is YYNGEE. There are 17 residues in the CDR3. Trimming took off 0 bases at V and 3 bases at J, with 16 bases between the two ends. CDR3 residues: CASSVGPTGRDYNEQFF. In nucleotides, the CDR3 is TGTGCCAGCAGCGTAGGCCCGACAGGTAGGGACTACAATGAGCAGTTCTTC.